Included here is one T cell receptor beta chain sequence, with context. This clonotype was counted between two and nine times. Its recognized antigen is unknown. Base qualities are not recorded, but no much larger clone differs from it by a single base. The data stem from a study of blood T cells in healthy people across ages (dated by TCRdb to 2013 to 2016). A note on the overall study: In model experiments, template switching captured about one uniquely barcoded TCR beta cDNA molecule for every two T cells. Donors were grouped into four age groups: young (average approximately 16 years), middle-aged (39), aged (about 59) and long-lived (just over 80). Using the same blood draw, the study looked at two additional independent replicas of 1 million unique cDNA reads for two donors, one aged 18 to 29 and the other aged 80 or older. The study measured age-related changes in TCR beta repertoire diversity using deep sequencing normalized with unique cDNA molecular identifiers. To avoid experimental bias, donors of different ages were spread randomly across the sequencing lanes.

The donors were 40 or so Caucasian individuals from Russia, aged roughly 6 to 100 years, who were systemically healthy. About 9.1 milliliters of peripheral blood were collected from each donor into EDTA-treated Vacutainer tubes. Ficoll-Paque density-gradient centrifugation was used to isolate PBMCs, with at least 7 million per sample. Trizol reagent was used to extract total RNA from the PBMCs, yielding at least 6 micrograms per sample. The percentages of naive CD45RAhigh/CD27high T cells were determined by flow cytometry on a PBMC aliquot from every donor. To prepare the library, 5' RACE was applied. Sequenced using an Illumina HiSeq 2500. A second PCR of about 7 to 12 cycles was run with a J-beta primer mix and a sample-barcoded 5' primer. A unique molecular identifier was introduced onto each TCR beta cDNA molecule by a template-switch 5' adaptor carrying 12 random nucleotides. At least 3 million CDR3-containing paired-end reads were obtained from each sample. All of the RNA was converted into first-strand cDNA using the Mint cDNA synthesis kit, with a TRBC-specific oligonucleotide serving as the primer. Following uracil-DNA glycosylase treatment, a first 18-cycle PCR with universal primers M1SS and BC2_uni_R was performed on all cDNA. The paper's processing steps were these. Each sample was normalized by randomly selecting 1 million high-quality reads, each carrying a distinct molecular identifier. Reads sharing molecular identifiers were discarded rather than binned into consensus sequences. MiTCR, run with a Q25 quality threshold and the strictest error-elimination algorithm, handled CDR3 identification, clonotype clustering and error correction. A nonparametric unseen species model using Euler transformation provided a lower-bound estimate of total TCR beta diversity. TCRdb reprocessed the public reads (quality trimming at Q25 with fastp, clone calling with MiXCR) and kept in-frame beta chains. Every distinct CDR3 protein forms one entry, paired with its most common genes and DNA. The V and J calls, along with clone size, are taken from TCRdb and not from the paper's own processing. A total of about a million distinct CDR3 sequences appear in this sample, roughly 50% of them only once. Of the sample, 13% falls within the top ten clones.

In the germline V gene, CDR1 corresponds to SGHTA and CDR2 to FQGNSA. The CDR3, from cysteine to phenylalanine, totals 15 residues. The retained sequence is limited to the CDR3, 45 bases, with the frame set at the first base. V lost 1 base and J lost 2 bases, and the count of bases not matched to a germline gene is 5. The paper's findings and limits, for the study overall: Estimates of total diversity from one million sequenced T cells were regarded as lower bounds and underestimates. Because profiling used bulk unsorted PBMCs, naive and antigen-experienced compartments could not be compared conclusively. A strong correlation was found between observed TCR beta diversity and the percentage of naive T cells measured by flow cytometry. The long-lived group showed more naive CD4+ T cells, fewer expanded clones and increased TCR diversity than the aged group, suggesting age selection. The CMV infection status of donors was not known, potentially confounding age-related changes in expanded clonotypes. Observed TCR beta diversity per million T cells fell roughly linearly with age, and a significant reduction was already apparent by age approximately 41.

This sequence originates from a man aged 25-45 years in good health. Sequenced: blood. The rearranged chain carries TRBV7-2 and TRBJ2-7; 7 bases in the middle match TRBD1. The CDR3 sequence is CASSLGVDRPYEQYF. DNA sequence: TGTGCCAGCAGCTTAGGTGTGGACAGGCCCTACGAGCAGTACTTC. Beyond the CDR3, the reference TRBV7-2 and TRBJ2-7 genes provide the residues; the full variable domain reads: GAGVSQSPSNKVTEKGKDVELRCDPISGHTALYWYRQSLGQGLEFLIYFQGNSAPDKSGLPSDRFSAERTGGSVSTLTIQRTQQEDSAVYLCASSLGVDRPYEQYFGPGTRLTVT.